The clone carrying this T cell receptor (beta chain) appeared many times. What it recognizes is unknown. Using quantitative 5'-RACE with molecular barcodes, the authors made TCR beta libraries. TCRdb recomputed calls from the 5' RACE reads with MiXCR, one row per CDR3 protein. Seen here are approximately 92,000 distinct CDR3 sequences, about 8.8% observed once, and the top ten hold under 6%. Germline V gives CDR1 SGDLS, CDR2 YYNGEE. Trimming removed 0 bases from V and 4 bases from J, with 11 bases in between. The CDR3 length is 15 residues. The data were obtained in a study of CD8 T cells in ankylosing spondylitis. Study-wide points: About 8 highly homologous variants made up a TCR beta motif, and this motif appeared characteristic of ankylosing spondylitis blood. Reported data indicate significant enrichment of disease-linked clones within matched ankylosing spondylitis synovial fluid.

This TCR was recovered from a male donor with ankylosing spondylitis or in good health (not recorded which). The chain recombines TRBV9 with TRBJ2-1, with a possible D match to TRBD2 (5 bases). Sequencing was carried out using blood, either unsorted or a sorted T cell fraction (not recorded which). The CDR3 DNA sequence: TGTGCCAGCAGCGTAGAGCGGTGGATTTACAATGAGCAGTTCTTC. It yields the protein CASSVERWIYNEQFF. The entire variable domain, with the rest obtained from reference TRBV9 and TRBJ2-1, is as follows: DSGVTQTPKHLITATGQRVTLRCSPRSGDLSVYWYQQSLDQGLQFLIQYYNGEERAKGNILERFSAQQFPDLHSELNLSSLELGDSALYFCASSVERWIYNEQFFGPGTRLTVL.